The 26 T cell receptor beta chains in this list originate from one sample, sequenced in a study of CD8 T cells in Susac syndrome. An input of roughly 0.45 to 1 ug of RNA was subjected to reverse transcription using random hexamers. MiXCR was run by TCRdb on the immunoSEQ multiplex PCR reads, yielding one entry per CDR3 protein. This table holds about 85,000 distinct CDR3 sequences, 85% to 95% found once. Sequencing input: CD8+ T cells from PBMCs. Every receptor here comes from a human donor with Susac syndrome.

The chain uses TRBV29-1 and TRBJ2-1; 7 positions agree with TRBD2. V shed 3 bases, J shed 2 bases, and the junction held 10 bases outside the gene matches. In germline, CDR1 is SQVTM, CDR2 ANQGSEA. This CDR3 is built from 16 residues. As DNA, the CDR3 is TGCAGCGTTGACTCGGCTAGCGGAACCCCCTACAATGAGCAGTTCTTC. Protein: CSVDSASGTPYNEQFF.

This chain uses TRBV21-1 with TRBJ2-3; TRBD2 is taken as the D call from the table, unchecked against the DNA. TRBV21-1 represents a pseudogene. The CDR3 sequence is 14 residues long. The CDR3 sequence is CASRSREETDTQYF. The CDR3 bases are TGTGCCAGCCGCTCGCGGGAGGAAACAGATACGCAGTATTTT.

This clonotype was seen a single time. This chain's CDR3 is CASSVEGGRAYNEQFF. CDR3 coding DNA: TGTGCCAGCAGCGTAGAGGGCGGGAGGGCCTACAATGAGCAGTTCTTC. The V and J genes are TRBV9 and TRBJ2-1, with 9 bases matching TRBD2. The V gene's germline CDR1 is SGDLS and CDR2 YYNGEE. The CDR3 runs to 16 residues. V was clipped by 0 bases and J by 2 bases; unmatched bases: 3.

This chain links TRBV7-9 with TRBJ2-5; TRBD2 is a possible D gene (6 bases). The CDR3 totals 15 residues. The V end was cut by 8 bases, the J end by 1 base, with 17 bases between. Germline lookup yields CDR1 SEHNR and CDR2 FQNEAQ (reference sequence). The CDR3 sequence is CASSNGAAGQETQYF. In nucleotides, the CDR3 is TGTGCCAGCTCCAACGGGGCAGCGGGCCAAGAGACCCAGTACTTC.

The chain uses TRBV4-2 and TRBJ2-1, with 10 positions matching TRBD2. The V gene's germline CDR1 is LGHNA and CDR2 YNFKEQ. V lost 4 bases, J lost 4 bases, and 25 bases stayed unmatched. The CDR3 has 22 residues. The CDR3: CASSPRLVPLAGVPLGYNEQFF. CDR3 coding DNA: TGTGCCAGCAGCCCCCGCCTCGTGCCGCTAGCGGGAGTTCCTCTTGGGTACAATGAGCAGTTCTTC.

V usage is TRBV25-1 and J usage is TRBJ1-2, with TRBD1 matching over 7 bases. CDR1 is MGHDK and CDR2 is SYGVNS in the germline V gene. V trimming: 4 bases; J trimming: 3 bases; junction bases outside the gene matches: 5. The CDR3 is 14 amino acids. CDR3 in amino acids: CASSVSGGYYGYTF. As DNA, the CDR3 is TGTGCCAGCAGTGTTTCAGGGGGGTACTATGGCTACACCTTC.

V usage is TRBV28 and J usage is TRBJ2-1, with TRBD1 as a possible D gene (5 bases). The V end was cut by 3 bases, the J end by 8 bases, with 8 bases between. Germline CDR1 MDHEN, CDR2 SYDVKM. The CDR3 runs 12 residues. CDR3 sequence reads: CASSFGRDEQFF. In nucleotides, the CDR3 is TGTGCCAGCAGTTTCGGCAGGGATGAGCAGTTCTTC.

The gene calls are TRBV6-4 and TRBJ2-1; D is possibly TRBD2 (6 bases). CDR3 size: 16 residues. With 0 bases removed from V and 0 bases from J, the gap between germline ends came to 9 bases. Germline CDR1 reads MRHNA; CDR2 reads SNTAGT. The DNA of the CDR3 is TGTGCCAGCAGTGACTCCTCTAGCGCCTCCTACAATGAGCAGTTCTTC. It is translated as CASSDSSSASYNEQFF.

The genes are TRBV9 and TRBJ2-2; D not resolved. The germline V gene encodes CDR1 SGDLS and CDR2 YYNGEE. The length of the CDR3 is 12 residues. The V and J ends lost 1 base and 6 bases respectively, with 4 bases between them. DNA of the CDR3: TGTGCCAGCAGCGTACCCGCCGGGGAGCTGTTTTTT. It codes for CASSVPAGELFF.

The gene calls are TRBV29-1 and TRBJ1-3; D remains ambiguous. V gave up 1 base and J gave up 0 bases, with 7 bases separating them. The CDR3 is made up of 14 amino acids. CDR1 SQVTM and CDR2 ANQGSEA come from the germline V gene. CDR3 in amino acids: CSVEGEVSGNTIYF. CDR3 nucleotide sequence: TGCAGCGTTGAAGGGGAGGTCTCTGGAAACACCATATATTTT.

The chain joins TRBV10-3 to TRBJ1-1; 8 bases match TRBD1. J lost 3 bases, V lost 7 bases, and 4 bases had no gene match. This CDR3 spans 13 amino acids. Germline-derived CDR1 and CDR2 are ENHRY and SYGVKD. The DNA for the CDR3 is TGTGCCATCAAGCAGGGGGCGGACACTGAAGCTTTCTTT. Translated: CAIKQGADTEAFF.

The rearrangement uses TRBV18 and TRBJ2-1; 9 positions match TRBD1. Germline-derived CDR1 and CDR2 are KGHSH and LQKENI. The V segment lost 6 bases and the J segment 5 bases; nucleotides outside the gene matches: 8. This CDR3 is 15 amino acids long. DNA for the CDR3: TGTGCCAGCTCCCAACCGGGACAGGGAAACAATGAGCAGTTCTTC. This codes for CASSQPGQGNNEQFF.

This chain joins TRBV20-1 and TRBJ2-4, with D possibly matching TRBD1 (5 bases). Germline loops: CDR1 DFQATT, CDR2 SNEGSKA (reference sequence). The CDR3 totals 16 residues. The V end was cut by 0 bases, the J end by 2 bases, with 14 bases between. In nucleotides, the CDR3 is TGCAGTGCTAGAGATGGACACCAAGGGTCCAAAAACATTCAGTACTTC. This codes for CSARDGHQGSKNIQYF.

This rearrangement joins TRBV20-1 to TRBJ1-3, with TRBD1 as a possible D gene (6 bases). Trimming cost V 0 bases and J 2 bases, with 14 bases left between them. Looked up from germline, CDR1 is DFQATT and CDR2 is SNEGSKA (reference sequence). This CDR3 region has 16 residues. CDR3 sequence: CSAREGVGGTGNTIYF. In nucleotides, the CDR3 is TGCAGTGCTAGAGAAGGTGTAGGGGGGACTGGAAACACCATATATTTT.

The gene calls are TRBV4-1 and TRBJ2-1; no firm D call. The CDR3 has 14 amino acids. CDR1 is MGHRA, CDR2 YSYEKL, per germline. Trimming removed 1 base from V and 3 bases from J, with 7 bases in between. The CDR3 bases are TGCGCCAGCAGCCAAGGGCGGAACTACAATGAGCAGTTCTTC. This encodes CASSQGRNYNEQFF.

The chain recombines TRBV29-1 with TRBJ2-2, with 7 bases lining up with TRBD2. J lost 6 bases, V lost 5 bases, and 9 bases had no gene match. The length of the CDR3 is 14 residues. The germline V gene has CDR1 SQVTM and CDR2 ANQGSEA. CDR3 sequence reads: CSVLTGGIAGELFF. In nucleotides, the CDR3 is TGCAGCGTTTTGACGGGAGGAATCGCCGGGGAGCTGTTTTTT.

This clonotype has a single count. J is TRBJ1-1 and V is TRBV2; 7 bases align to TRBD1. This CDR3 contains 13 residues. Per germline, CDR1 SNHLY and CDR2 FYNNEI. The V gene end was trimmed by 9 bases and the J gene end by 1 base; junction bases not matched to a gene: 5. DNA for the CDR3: TGTGCCAGACAGGGGTGGGGGAACACTGAAGCTTTCTTT. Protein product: CARQGWGNTEAFF. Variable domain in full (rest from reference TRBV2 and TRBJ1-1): EPEVTQTPSHQVTQMGQEVILRCVPISNHLYFYWYRQILGQKVEFLVSFYNNEISEKSEIFDDQFSVERPDGSNFTLKIRSTKLEDSAMYFCARQGWGNTEAFFGQGTRLTVV.

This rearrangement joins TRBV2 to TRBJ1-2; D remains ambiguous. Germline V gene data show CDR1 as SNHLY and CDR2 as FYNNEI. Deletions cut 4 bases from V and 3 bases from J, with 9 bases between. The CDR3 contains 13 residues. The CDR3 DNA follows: TGTGCCAGCAGTGTAGATCCATACTATGGCTACACCTTC. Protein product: CASSVDPYYGYTF. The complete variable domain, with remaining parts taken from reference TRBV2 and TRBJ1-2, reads EPEVTQTPSHQVTQMGQEVILRCVPISNHLYFYWYRQILGQKVEFLVSFYNNEISEKSEIFDDQFSVERPDGSNFTLKIRSTKLEDSAMYFCASSVDPYYGYTFGSGTRLTVV.

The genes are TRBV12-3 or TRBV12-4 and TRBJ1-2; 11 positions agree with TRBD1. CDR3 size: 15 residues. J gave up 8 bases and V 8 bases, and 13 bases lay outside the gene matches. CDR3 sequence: CASRPRTGGAVGYTF. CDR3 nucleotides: TGTGCCAGCCGACCCAGGACAGGGGGCGCGGTCGGCTACACCTTC.

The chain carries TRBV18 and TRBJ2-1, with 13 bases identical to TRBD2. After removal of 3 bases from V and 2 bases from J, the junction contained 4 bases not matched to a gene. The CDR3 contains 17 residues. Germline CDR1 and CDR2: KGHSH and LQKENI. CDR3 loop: CASSPRGTSGTYNEQFF. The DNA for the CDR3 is TGTGCCAGCTCACCTAGGGGGACTAGCGGGACCTACAATGAGCAGTTCTTC.

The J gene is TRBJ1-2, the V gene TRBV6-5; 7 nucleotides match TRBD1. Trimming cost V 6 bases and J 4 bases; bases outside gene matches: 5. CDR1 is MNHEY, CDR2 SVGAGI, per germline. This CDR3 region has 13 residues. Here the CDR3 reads CASRPGQSYGYTF. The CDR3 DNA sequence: TGTGCCAGCAGACCGGGACAGTCCTATGGCTACACCTTC.

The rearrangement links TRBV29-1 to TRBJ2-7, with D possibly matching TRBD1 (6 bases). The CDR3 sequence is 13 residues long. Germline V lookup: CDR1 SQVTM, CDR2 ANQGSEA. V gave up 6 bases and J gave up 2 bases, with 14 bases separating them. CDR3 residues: CSVRTEATYEQYF. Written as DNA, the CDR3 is TGCAGCGTGAGGACAGAGGCAACCTACGAGCAGTACTTC.

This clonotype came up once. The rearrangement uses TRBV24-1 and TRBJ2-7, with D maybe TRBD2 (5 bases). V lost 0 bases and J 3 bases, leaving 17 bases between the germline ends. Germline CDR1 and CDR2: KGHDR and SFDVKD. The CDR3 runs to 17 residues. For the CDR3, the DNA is TGTGCCACCAGTGATTTGTTGAGGACTCCTTTTTACTACGAGCAGTACTTC. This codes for CATSDLLRTPFYYEQYF.

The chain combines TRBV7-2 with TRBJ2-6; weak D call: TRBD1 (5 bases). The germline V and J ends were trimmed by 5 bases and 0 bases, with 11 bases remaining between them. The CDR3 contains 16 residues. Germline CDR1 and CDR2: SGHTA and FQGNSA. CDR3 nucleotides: TGTGCCAGCAGCACCCTCAGGGACTCTGGGGCCAACGTCCTGACTTTC. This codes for CASSTLRDSGANVLTF.

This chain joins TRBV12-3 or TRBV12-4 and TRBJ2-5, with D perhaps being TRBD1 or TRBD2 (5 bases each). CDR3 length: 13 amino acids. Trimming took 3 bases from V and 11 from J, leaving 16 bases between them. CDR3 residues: CASSLGLAVGQYF. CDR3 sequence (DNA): TGTGCCAGCAGTTTGGGGCTAGCAGTTGGTCAGTACTTC.

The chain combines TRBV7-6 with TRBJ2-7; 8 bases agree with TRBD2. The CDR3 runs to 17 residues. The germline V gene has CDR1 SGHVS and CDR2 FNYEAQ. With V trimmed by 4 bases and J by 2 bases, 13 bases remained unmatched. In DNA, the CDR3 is TGTGCCAGCAGCTCGACCGGGGCCGGGGGGGGAACCTACGAGCAGTACTTC. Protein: CASSSTGAGGGTYEQYF.